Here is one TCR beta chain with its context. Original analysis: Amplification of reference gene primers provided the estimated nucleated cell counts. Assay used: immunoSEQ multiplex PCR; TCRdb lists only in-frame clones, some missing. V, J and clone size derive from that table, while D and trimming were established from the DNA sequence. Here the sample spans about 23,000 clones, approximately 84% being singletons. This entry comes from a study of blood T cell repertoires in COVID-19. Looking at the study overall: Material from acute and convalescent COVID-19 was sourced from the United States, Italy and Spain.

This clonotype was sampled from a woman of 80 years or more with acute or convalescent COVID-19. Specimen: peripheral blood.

In DNA form, the CDR3 reads TGCAGCGTAGGGGACATGATTCGAAATGCCTACGAGCAGTACTTC. This sequence encodes CSVGDMIRNAYEQYF. The chain carries TRBV29-1 and TRBJ2-7, with D possibly TRBD1 on 6 matching bases. Germline V gene sequence: CDR1 SQVTM, CDR2 ANQGSEA. The CDR3 is 15 amino acids. Trimming left V 6 bases short and J 2 bases short, with 20 bases between.